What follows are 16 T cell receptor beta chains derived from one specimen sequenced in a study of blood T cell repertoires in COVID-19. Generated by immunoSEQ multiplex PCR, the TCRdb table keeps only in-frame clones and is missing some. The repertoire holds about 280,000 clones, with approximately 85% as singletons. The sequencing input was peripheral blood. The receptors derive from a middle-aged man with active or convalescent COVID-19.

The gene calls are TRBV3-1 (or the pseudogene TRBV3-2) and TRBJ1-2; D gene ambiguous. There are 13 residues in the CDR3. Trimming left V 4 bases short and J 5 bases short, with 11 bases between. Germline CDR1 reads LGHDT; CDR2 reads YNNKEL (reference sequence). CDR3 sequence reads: CASSPGKPYGYTF. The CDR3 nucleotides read TGTGCCAGCAGCCCGGGAAAACCTTATGGCTACACCTTC.

The CDR3 is CASSWHNTEAFF. Here the CDR3 DNA reads TGTGCCAGCAGCTGGCATAACACTGAAGCTTTCTTT. The chain employs TRBV11-1 and TRBJ1-1; D call uncertain. Germline V lookup: CDR1 SGHAT, CDR2 FQDESV (reference sequence). This CDR3 region has 12 residues. Trimming shortened V by 4 bases and J by 2 bases, and 5 bases separated the two germline ends.

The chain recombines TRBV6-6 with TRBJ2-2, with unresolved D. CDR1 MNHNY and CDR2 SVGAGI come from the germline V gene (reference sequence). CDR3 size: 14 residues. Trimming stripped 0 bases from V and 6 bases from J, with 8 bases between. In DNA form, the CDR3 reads TGTGCCAGCAGTTACTCGACGGGTCCCGGGGAGCTGTTTTTT. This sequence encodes CASSYSTGPGELFF.

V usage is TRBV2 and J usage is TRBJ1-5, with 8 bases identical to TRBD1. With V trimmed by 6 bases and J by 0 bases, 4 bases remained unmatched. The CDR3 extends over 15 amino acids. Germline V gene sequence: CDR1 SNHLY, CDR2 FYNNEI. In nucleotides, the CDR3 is TGTGCCAGCAGATCGACAGGGGATAGCAATCAGCCCCAGCATTTT. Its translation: CASRSTGDSNQPQHF.

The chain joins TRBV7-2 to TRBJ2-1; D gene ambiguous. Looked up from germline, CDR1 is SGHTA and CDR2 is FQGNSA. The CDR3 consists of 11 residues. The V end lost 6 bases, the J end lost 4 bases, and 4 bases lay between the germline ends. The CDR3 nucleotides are TGTGCCAGCAGGCAGTACAATGAGCAGTTCTTC. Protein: CASRQYNEQFF. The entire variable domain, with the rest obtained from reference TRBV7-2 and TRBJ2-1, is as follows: GAGVSQSPSNKVTEKGKDVELRCDPISGHTALYWYRQSLGQGLEFLIYFQGNSAPDKSGLPSDRFSAERTGGSVSTLTIQRTQQEDSAVYLCASRQYNEQFFGPGTRLTVL.

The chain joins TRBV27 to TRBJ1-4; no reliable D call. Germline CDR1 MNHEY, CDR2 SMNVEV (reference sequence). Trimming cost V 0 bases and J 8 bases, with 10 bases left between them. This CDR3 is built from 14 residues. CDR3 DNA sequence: TGTGCCAGCAGTTTATCGGGGAGAGGGGAAAAACTGTTTTTT. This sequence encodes CASSLSGRGEKLFF.

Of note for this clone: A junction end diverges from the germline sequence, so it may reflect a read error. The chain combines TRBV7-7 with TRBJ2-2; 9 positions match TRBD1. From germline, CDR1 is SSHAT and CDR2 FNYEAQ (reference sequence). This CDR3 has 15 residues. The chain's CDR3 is CASSPGTGWIGELFF. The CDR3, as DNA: TGTGCTAGCAGCCCCGGGACAGGGTGGATCGGGGAGCTGTTTTTT.

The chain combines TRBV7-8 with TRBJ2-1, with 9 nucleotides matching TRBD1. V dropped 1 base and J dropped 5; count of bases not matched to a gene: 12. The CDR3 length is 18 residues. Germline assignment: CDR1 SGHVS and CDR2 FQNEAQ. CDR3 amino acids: CASSLGTADRDRDNEQFF. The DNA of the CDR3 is TGTGCCAGCAGCTTAGGAACCGCGGACCGGGACAGGGACAATGAGCAGTTCTTC.

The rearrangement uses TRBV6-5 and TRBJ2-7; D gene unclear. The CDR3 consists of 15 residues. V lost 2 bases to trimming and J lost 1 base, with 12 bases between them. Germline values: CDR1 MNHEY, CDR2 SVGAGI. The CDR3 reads CASSYGSVRSYEQYF. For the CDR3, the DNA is TGTGCCAGCAGTTACGGTTCAGTACGATCCTACGAGCAGTACTTC.

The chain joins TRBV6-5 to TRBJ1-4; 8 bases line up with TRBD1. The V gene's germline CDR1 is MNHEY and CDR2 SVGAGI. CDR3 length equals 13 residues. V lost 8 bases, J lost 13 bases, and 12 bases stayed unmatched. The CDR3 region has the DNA TGTGCCAGCGGGAACGTTGGGACAGGAGTACTGTTTTTT. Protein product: CASGNVGTGVLFF.

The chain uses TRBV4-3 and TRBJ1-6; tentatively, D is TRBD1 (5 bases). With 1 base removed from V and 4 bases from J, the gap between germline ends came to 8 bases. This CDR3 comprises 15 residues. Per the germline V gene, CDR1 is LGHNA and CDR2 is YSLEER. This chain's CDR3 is CASSQVGGYNSPLHF. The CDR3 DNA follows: TGCGCCAGCAGCCAAGTCGGGGGTTATAATTCACCCCTCCACTTT.

CDR3 DNA: TGTGCCAGCAGCTGGAGCGGGAGTACAGATACGCAGTATTTT. It is translated as CASSWSGSTDTQYF. The chain couples TRBV5-4 to TRBJ2-3; 8 bases map to TRBD2. This CDR3 spans 14 amino acids. J lost 3 bases, V lost 3 bases, and 3 bases had no gene match. Germline loops: CDR1 SGHNT, CDR2 YYREEE (reference sequence).

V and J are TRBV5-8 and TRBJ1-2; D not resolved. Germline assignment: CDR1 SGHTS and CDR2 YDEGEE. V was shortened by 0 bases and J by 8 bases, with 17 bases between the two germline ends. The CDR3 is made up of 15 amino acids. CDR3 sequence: CASSLVEAVRKGYTF. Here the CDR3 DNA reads TGTGCCAGCAGCTTGGTGGAGGCTGTCAGGAAGGGCTACACCTTC. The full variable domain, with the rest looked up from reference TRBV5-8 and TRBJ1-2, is EAGVTQSPTHLIKTRGQQATLRCSPISGHTSVYWYQQALGLGLQFLLWYDEGEERNRGNFPPRFSGRQFPNYSSELNVNALELEDSALYLCASSLVEAVRKGYTFGSGTRLTVV.

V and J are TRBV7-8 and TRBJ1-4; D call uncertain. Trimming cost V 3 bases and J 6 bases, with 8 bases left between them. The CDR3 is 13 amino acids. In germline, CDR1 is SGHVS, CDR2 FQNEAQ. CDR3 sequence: CASSLAAYEKLFF. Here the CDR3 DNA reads TGTGCCAGCAGCTTGGCTGCCTATGAAAAACTGTTTTTT.

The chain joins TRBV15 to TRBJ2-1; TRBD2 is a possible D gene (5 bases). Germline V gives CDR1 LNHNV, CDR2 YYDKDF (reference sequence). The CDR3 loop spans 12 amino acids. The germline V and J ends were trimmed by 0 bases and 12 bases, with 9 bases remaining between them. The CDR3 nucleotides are TGTGCCACCAGCAGAGACGGGGTTTGGCAGTTCTTC. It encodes CATSRDGVWQFF.

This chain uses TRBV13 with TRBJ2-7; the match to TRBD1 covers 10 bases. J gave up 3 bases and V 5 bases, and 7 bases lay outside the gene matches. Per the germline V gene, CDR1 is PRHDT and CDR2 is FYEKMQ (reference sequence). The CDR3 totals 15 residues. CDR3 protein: CASSHDRGPSYEQYF. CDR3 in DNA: TGTGCCAGCAGCCATGACAGGGGGCCTAGCTACGAGCAGTACTTC.